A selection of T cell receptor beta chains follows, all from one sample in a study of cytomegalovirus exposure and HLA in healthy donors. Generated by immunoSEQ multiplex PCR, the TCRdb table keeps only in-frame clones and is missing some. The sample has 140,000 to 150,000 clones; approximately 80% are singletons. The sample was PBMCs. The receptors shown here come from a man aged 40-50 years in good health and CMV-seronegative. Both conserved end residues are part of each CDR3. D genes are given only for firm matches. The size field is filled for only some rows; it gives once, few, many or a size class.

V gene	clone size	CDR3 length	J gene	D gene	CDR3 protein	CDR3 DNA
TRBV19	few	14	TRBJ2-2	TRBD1	CASLQGTNTGELFF	TGTGCCAGTTTACAGGGGACGAACACCGGGGAGCTGTTTTTT
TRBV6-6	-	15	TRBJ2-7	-	CASSWGGQGPDEQYF	TGTGCCAGCAGTTGGGGAGGACAAGGCCCGGACGAGCAGTACTTC
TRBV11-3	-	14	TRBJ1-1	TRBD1	CASSRGQGGTEAFF	TGTGCCAGCAGCCGGGGACAGGGCGGGACTGAGGCTTTCTTT
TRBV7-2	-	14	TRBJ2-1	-	CASSPNGAYNEQFF	TGTGCCAGCAGCCCTAACGGGGCCTACAATGAGCAGTTCTTC
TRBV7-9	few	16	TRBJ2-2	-	CASSLVPRQNTGELFF	TGTGCCAGCAGCTTAGTCCCCAGGCAGAACACCGGGGAGCTGTTTTTT
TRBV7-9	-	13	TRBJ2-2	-	CASSLPGAGELFF	TGTGCCAGCAGCTTACCGGGGGCCGGGGAGCTGTTTTTT
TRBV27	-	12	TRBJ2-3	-	CASRDDGDTQYF	TGTGCCAGCAGAGATGACGGGGATACGCAGTATTTT
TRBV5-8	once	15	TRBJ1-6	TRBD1	CASSRGQALNSPLHF	TGTGCCAGCAGCCGGGGACAGGCCCTTAATTCACCCCTCCACTTT
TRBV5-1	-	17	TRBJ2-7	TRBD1	CASSLVPRDRVGYEQYF	TGCGCCAGCAGCTTGGTTCCAAGGGACAGGGTCGGTTACGAGCAGTACTTC
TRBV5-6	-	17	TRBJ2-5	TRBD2	CASSPRLAGGRRETQYF	TGTGCCAGCAGCCCCCGACTAGCGGGGGGGCGGCGGGAGACCCAGTACTTC
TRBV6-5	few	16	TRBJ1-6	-	CASSYGGRRHNSPLHF	TGTGCCAGCAGTTACGGAGGGAGACGACATAATTCACCCCTCCACTTT
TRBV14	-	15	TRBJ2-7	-	CASSHRGGSPYEQYF	TGTGCCAGCAGTCACAGGGGAGGCTCCCCCTACGAGCAGTACTTC
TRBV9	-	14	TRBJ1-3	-	CASTLADSGNTIYF	TGTGCCAGCACCCTCGCAGACTCTGGAAACACCATATATTTT
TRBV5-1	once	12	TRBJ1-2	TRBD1	CASSPGQGSYTF	TGCGCCAGCAGCCCGGGACAGGGGAGCTACACCTTC
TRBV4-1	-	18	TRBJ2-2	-	CASSQVEGRRMGTGELFF	TGCGCCAGCAGCCAAGTGGAGGGGCGCCGGATGGGCACCGGGGAGCTGTTTTTT
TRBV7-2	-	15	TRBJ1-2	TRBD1	CASSPRTGRGYGYTF	TGTGCCAGCAGCCCTAGGACAGGCCGCGGGTATGGCTACACCTTC
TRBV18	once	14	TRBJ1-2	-	CASSQAGINYGYTF	TGTGCCAGCTCGCAGGCAGGGATTAACTATGGCTACACCTTC
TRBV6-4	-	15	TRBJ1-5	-	CASSHDSNSNQPQHF	TGTGCCAGCAGCCATGACAGCAATAGCAATCAGCCCCAGCATTTT
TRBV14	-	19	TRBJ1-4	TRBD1	CASSQGRDRGRIANEKLFF	TGTGCCAGCAGCCAAGGCCGGGACAGGGGACGTATAGCTAATGAAAAACTGTTTTTT
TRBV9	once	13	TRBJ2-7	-	CASSPRTGYEQYF	TGTGCCAGCAGCCCCCGCACTGGCTACGAGCAGTACTTC
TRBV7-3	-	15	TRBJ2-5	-	CASSFFGLEQETQYF	TGTGCCAGCAGCTTCTTTGGACTGGAACAAGAGACCCAGTACTTC
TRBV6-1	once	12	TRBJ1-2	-	CASTDTTYGYTF	TGTGCCAGCACCGACACAACCTATGGCTACACCTTC
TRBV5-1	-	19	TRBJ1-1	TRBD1	CASSLLDGTGYTVNTEAFF	TGCGCCAGCAGCTTGCTCGATGGGACAGGCTATACCGTGAACACTGAAGCTTTCTTT
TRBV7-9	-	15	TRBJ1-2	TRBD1	CASSPTTAGGFGYTF	TGTGCCAGCAGCCCCACAACGGCAGGGGGCTTTGGCTACACCTTC
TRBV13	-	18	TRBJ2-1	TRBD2	CASSLFRLAGGLYNEQFF	TGTGCCAGCAGCTTATTTCGACTAGCGGGGGGGCTTTACAATGAGCAGTTCTTC
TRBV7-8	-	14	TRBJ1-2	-	CASSSGGGFYGYTF	TGTGCCAGCAGCTCTGGCGGAGGCTTCTATGGCTACACCTTC
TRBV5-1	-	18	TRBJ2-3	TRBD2	CASSFGLAGGTGTDTQYF	TGCGCCAGCAGCTTTGGACTAGCGGGGGGGACAGGCACAGATACGCAGTATTTT
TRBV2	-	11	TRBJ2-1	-	CASSSNLEQFF	TGTGCCAGCAGTAGCAATCTAGAGCAGTTCTTC
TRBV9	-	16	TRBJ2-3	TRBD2	CASSVGRRTSIDTQYF	TGTGCCAGCAGCGTGGGGAGGAGGACTAGCATCGATACGCAGTATTTT
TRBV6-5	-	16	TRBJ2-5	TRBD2	CASSYGLAGRQETQYF	TGTGCCAGCAGTTACGGCCTAGCGGGGCGTCAAGAGACCCAGTACTTC
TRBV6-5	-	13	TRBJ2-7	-	CASSYPPSYEQYF	TGTGCCAGCAGTTACCCCCCCAGCTACGAGCAGTACTTC
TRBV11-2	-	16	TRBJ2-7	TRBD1	CASSWAGTGSYYEQYF	TGTGCCAGCAGCTGGGCCGGGACAGGGTCCTACTACGAGCAGTACTTC
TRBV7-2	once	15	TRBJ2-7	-	CASSPSRVASYEQYF	TGTGCCAGCAGCCCTTCTCGGGTTGCTTCCTACGAGCAGTACTTC
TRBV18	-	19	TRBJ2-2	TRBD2	CASSPLGGSGGPNTGELFF	TGTGCCAGCTCCCCCCTAGGGGGTAGCGGGGGGCCGAACACCGGGGAGCTGTTTTTT
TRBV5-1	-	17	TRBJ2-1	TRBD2	CASSSPERGLPYNEQFF	TGCGCCAGCAGCTCACCGGAGCGGGGACTACCTTACAATGAGCAGTTCTTC
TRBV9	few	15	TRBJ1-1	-	CASSVGRGGGTEAFF	TGTGCCAGCAGCGTAGGCCGGGGAGGGGGCACTGAAGCTTTCTTT
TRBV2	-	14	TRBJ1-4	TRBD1	CASSPRTGNEKLFF	TGTGCCAGCAGCCCACGGACAGGGAATGAAAAACTGTTTTTT
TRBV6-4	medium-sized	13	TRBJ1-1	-	CASSDSANTEAFF	TGTGCCAGCAGTGACTCGGCTAACACTGAAGCTTTCTTT
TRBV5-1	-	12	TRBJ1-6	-	CASSLGDSPLHF	TGCGCCAGCAGCTTAGGGGATTCACCCCTCCACTTT
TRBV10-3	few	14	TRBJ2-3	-	CAITPGLRTDTQYF	TGTGCCATCACGCCGGGACTTCGCACAGATACGCAGTATTTT
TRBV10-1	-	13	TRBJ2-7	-	CASSESGADEQYF	TGCGCCAGCAGTGAGTCTGGAGCCGACGAGCAGTACTTC
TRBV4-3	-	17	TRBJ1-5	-	CASSQDPLTGFGQPQHF	TGCGCCAGCAGCCAAGACCCACTCACAGGTTTCGGTCAGCCCCAGCATTTT
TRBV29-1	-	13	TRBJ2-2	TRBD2	CSGSSGGVGELFF	TGCAGCGGGTCTAGCGGGGGAGTCGGGGAGCTGTTTTTT
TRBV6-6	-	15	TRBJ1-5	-	CASSYADRFNQPQHF	TGTGCCAGCAGTTACGCCGACAGGTTCAATCAGCCCCAGCATTTT
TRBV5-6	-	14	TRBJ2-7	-	CASSLEQGNGEQYF	TGTGCCAGCAGCTTAGAGCAGGGTAACGGCGAGCAGTACTTC
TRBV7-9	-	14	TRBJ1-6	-	CASSLVQLNSSLHF	TGTGCCAGCAGCTTAGTACAATTAAATTCATCCCTCCACTTT
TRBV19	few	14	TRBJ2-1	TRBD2	CASSITPGGNEQFF	TGTGCCAGTAGTATAACCCCGGGGGGTAATGAGCAGTTCTTC
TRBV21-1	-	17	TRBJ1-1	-	CASIETTQGRENTEAFF	TGTGCCAGCATTGAAACTACACAGGGCCGGGAGAACACTGAAGCTTTCTTT
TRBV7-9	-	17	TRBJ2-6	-	CASRGGTQGLGANVLTF	TGTGCCAGCAGGGGGGGTACACAGGGGCTTGGGGCCAACGTCCTGACTTTC
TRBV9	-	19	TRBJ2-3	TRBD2	CASSVGRLAGNSWGDTQYF	TGTGCCAGCAGCGTAGGTCGTCTAGCGGGCAACAGTTGGGGAGATACGCAGTATTTT
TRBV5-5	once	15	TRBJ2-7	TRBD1	CASSSQGRGLYEQYF	TGTGCCAGCAGCTCCCAGGGCAGGGGGCTTTACGAGCAGTACTTC
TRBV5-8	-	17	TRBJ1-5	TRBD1	CASSWDRGTVNNQPQHF	TGTGCCAGCAGCTGGGACAGGGGTACCGTTAACAATCAGCCCCAGCATTTT
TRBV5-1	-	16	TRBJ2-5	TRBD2	CASSLGVAGGQETQYF	TGCGCCAGCAGCTTGGGAGTAGCGGGGGGCCAAGAGACCCAGTACTTC
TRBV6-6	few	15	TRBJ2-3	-	CASTRSRGRIDTQYF	TGTGCCAGCACCCGGTCGCGGGGCAGGATAGATACGCAGTATTTT
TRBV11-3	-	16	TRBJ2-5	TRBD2	CASSLRLAGAQETQYF	TGTGCCAGCAGCCTGCGACTAGCGGGGGCACAAGAGACCCAGTACTTC
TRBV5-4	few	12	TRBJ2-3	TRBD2	CASSSGLATQYF	TGTGCCAGCAGCTCAGGACTAGCCACGCAGTATTTT
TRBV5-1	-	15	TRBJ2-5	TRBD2	CASSLAGASQETQYF	TGCGCCAGCAGCTTAGCGGGGGCCTCCCAAGAGACCCAGTACTTC
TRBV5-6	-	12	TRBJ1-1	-	CASSPGGTEAFF	TGTGCCAGCAGCCCGGGGGGGACTGAAGCTTTCTTT
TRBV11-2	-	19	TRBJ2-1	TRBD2	CASSPELAGVFSSYNEQFF	TGTGCCAGCAGCCCCGAGCTAGCGGGGGTTTTTAGCTCCTACAATGAGCAGTTCTTC